The rows below give T cell receptor beta chains drawn from one sample of a study of cytotoxic CD8 clonotypes in ibrutinib-treated CLL. Some clones are missing from TCRdb's copy, which holds only in-frame ones; the method was immunoSEQ multiplex PCR. The table includes roughly 330,000 clones, approximately 67% detected once. Sequenced material: PBMCs, taken after 36 months of ibrutinib treatment. These receptors were obtained from a human donor with chronic lymphocytic leukemia. CDR3s include the opening cysteine and the closing phenylalanine or tryptophan. Fields, in order: J gene, V gene, D gene, CDR3 length, clone size, CDR3 DNA, CDR3 protein. D genes are given only for firm matches. Some rows mark clone size as missing; the rest say once, few, many or name a class of expanded clone.

j_gene: TRBJ1-2
v_gene: TRBV6-1
d_gene: TRBD1
len: 13
abundance: NA
CDR3nt: TGTGCCAGCAGGTCGGGACAGAGCTATGGCTACACCTTC
CDR3aa: CASRSGQSYGYTF

j_gene: TRBJ1-1
v_gene: TRBV12-5
d_gene: NA
len: 14
abundance: NA
CDR3nt: TGTGCTAGTGCCCGGGACTTGGGGAACACTGAAGCTTTCTTT
CDR3aa: CASARDLGNTEAFF

j_gene: TRBJ1-2
v_gene: TRBV4-3
d_gene: NA
len: 15
abundance: few
CDR3nt: TGCGCCAGCAGCCAAGAGATGGAAAAGAACTATGGCTACACCTTC
CDR3aa: CASSQEMEKNYGYTF

j_gene: TRBJ2-3
v_gene: TRBV5-6
d_gene: TRBD2
len: 16
abundance: NA
CDR3nt: TGTGCCAGCAGCTTGGGCCCTAGCGGGATTACAGATACGCAGTATTTT
CDR3aa: CASSLGPSGITDTQYF

j_gene: TRBJ1-2
v_gene: TRBV29-1
d_gene: NA
len: 11
abundance: NA
CDR3nt: TGCAGCGGAATCCTTGGAGGTGGCTACACCTTC
CDR3aa: CSGILGGGYTF

j_gene: TRBJ1-4
v_gene: TRBV18
d_gene: TRBD1
len: 16
abundance: once
CDR3nt: TGTGCCAGCTCACCACTGACAGGGGGCAATTATAAAAAACTGTTTTTT
CDR3aa: CASSPLTGGNYKKLFF

j_gene: TRBJ2-3
v_gene: TRBV15
d_gene: TRBD2
len: 16
abundance: once
CDR3nt: TGTGCCACCAGCGCCCGTACTAGCGGGAGTAGCGATACGCAGTATTTT
CDR3aa: CATSARTSGSSDTQYF

j_gene: TRBJ2-7
v_gene: TRBV6-1
d_gene: NA
len: 15
abundance: NA
CDR3nt: TGTGCCAGCAGTGAACGTTTCGTCTCAGGGGACGAGCAGTACTTC
CDR3aa: CASSERFVSGDEQYF

j_gene: TRBJ2-7
v_gene: TRBV5-6
d_gene: NA
len: 15
abundance: NA
CDR3nt: TGTGCCAGCAGTTTTGCAGGGTCCCAGGGTTACGAGCAGTACTTC
CDR3aa: CASSFAGSQGYEQYF

j_gene: TRBJ2-7
v_gene: TRBV9
d_gene: TRBD1
len: 14
abundance: NA
CDR3nt: TGTGCCAGCAGCGCTGGGACAGTGAGGTACGAGCAGTACTTC
CDR3aa: CASSAGTVRYEQYF

j_gene: TRBJ1-2
v_gene: TRBV5-1
d_gene: NA
len: 13
abundance: NA
CDR3nt: TGCGCCAGCAGACCAGGGGCGATAGATGGCTACACCTTC
CDR3aa: CASRPGAIDGYTF

j_gene: TRBJ2-5
v_gene: TRBV4-1
d_gene: TRBD1
len: 14
abundance: NA
CDR3nt: TGCGCCAGCAGCCACGGGGACAGGGCAGAGACCCAGTACTTC
CDR3aa: CASSHGDRAETQYF

j_gene: TRBJ1-5
v_gene: TRBV4-1
d_gene: NA
len: 16
abundance: NA
CDR3nt: TGCGCCAGCAGCCAGGGGGAAGGGCGCCCTCATCAGCCCCAGCATTTT
CDR3aa: CASSQGEGRPHQPQHF

j_gene: TRBJ1-1
v_gene: TRBV5-5
d_gene: NA
len: 16
abundance: NA
CDR3nt: TGTGCCAGCAGCTTGGGTGGGACCCATTCGAACACTGAAGCTTTCTTT
CDR3aa: CASSLGGTHSNTEAFF

j_gene: TRBJ2-7
v_gene: TRBV5-6
d_gene: NA
len: 13
abundance: few
CDR3nt: TGTGCCAGCAGCCCCACAGGGTCCCACGAGCAGTACTTC
CDR3aa: CASSPTGSHEQYF

j_gene: TRBJ2-7
v_gene: TRBV19
d_gene: TRBD1
len: 14
abundance: once
CDR3nt: TGTGCCAGTAGTCGGACAGGGTCCGGCTACGAGCAGTACTTC
CDR3aa: CASSRTGSGYEQYF

j_gene: TRBJ2-7
v_gene: TRBV7-9
d_gene: TRBD1
len: 16
abundance: NA
CDR3nt: TGTGCCAGCAGCTTAGCGCGGGGACAGGGAACCTACGAGCAGTACTTC
CDR3aa: CASSLARGQGTYEQYF

j_gene: TRBJ2-5
v_gene: TRBV7-8
d_gene: NA
len: 15
abundance: many
CDR3nt: TGTGCCAGCAGCCAATCTCAGGGGTACCAAGAGACCCAGTACTTC
CDR3aa: CASSQSQGYQETQYF

j_gene: TRBJ2-7
v_gene: TRBV7-9
d_gene: TRBD2
len: 16
abundance: few
CDR3nt: TGTGCCAGCAGCTCTACCCGACTAGCGGGGGCCTACGAGCAGTACTTC
CDR3aa: CASSSTRLAGAYEQYF

j_gene: TRBJ1-5
v_gene: TRBV6-4
d_gene: NA
len: 15
abundance: NA
CDR3nt: TGTGCCAGCAGTGAAGTTTCGGGGGAACATCAGCCCCAGCATTTT
CDR3aa: CASSEVSGEHQPQHF

j_gene: TRBJ2-7
v_gene: TRBV6-4
d_gene: NA
len: 14
abundance: NA
CDR3nt: TGTGCCAGCACTACAGGAAGAAGCTCCTACGAGCAGTACTTC
CDR3aa: CASTTGRSSYEQYF

j_gene: TRBJ2-1
v_gene: TRBV25-1
d_gene: NA
len: 11
abundance: NA
CDR3nt: TGTGCCATCGTTAGCTACAATGAGCAGTTCTTC
CDR3aa: CAIVSYNEQFF

j_gene: TRBJ2-5
v_gene: TRBV21-1
d_gene: NA
len: 14
abundance: NA
CDR3nt: TGTGCCAGCAGCCAGAGACTTATGGAAGAGACCCAGTACTTC
CDR3aa: CASSQRLMEETQYF

j_gene: TRBJ2-7
v_gene: TRBV6-1
d_gene: NA
len: 10
abundance: NA
CDR3nt: TGTGCCAGCAGCCTCTACGAGCAGTACTTC
CDR3aa: CASSLYEQYF

j_gene: TRBJ2-2
v_gene: TRBV2
d_gene: NA
len: 13
abundance: few
CDR3nt: TGTGCCGGGACCCCCACGAGGGGCGGGGAGCTGTTTTTT
CDR3aa: CAGTPTRGGELFF

j_gene: TRBJ1-1
v_gene: TRBV6-1
d_gene: NA
len: 14
abundance: NA
CDR3nt: TGTGCCAGCAGTCCCTGGCGGGGTGTGACTGAAGCTTTCTTT
CDR3aa: CASSPWRGVTEAFF

j_gene: TRBJ2-5
v_gene: TRBV28
d_gene: NA
len: 15
abundance: NA
CDR3nt: TGTGCCAGCCGTTCACTTAGGGGCGACCAAGAGACCCAGTACTTC
CDR3aa: CASRSLRGDQETQYF

j_gene: TRBJ2-7
v_gene: TRBV19
d_gene: NA
len: 13
abundance: NA
CDR3nt: TGTGCCAGTAAAACCGGCCACGAAAGCGAGCAGTACTTC
CDR3aa: CASKTGHESEQYF

j_gene: TRBJ1-1
v_gene: TRBV5-1
d_gene: NA
len: 15
abundance: NA
CDR3nt: TGCGCCAGCAGCTTGCTAAGGACGAGGAACACTGAAGCTTTCTTT
CDR3aa: CASSLLRTRNTEAFF

j_gene: TRBJ2-7
v_gene: TRBV5-6
d_gene: NA
len: 14
abundance: NA
CDR3nt: TGTGCCAGCAGCTTGGGACTAGATAACTACGAGCAGTACTTC
CDR3aa: CASSLGLDNYEQYF

j_gene: TRBJ2-1
v_gene: TRBV5-4
d_gene: NA
len: 15
abundance: NA
CDR3nt: TGTGCCAGCAGCTTGGTAGCCCGCTCCTACAATGAGCAGTTCTTC
CDR3aa: CASSLVARSYNEQFF

j_gene: TRBJ2-5
v_gene: TRBV27
d_gene: NA
len: 12
abundance: NA
CDR3nt: TGTGCCAGCGGGCGGCAGGGTTGGGCCCAGTACTTC
CDR3aa: CASGRQGWAQYF

j_gene: TRBJ1-1
v_gene: TRBV18
d_gene: NA
len: 16
abundance: NA
CDR3nt: TGTGCCAGCTCACGCCGGGAGGGGCCGCGGAACACTGAAGCTTTCTTT
CDR3aa: CASSRREGPRNTEAFF

j_gene: TRBJ2-3
v_gene: TRBV7-6
d_gene: NA
len: 16
abundance: NA
CDR3nt: TGTGCCAGCAGTTTACAATGGACTACAGGCACAGATACGCAGTATTTT
CDR3aa: CASSLQWTTGTDTQYF

j_gene: TRBJ2-1
v_gene: TRBV5-1
d_gene: NA
len: 12
abundance: few
CDR3nt: TGCGCCAGCAGTCAGGAAGCCCGGAGGCAGTTCTTC
CDR3aa: CASSQEARRQFF

j_gene: TRBJ2-3
v_gene: TRBV7-6
d_gene: NA
len: 14
abundance: NA
CDR3nt: TGTGCCAGCAGCTTAAAGTTAGCTGCAGATACGCAGTATTTT
CDR3aa: CASSLKLAADTQYF

j_gene: TRBJ1-3
v_gene: TRBV2
d_gene: NA
len: 13
abundance: NA
CDR3nt: TGTGCCAGCGACGTCGGACCTGGAAACACCATATATTTT
CDR3aa: CASDVGPGNTIYF

j_gene: TRBJ2-7
v_gene: TRBV7-6
d_gene: TRBD1
len: 14
abundance: NA
CDR3nt: TGTGCCAGCAGCCGACAGGGGGGCTCCTACGAGCAGTACTTC
CDR3aa: CASSRQGGSYEQYF

j_gene: TRBJ2-3
v_gene: TRBV7-2
d_gene: NA
len: 13
abundance: NA
CDR3nt: TGTGCCAGCAGCTTAGACTCTCAGAATACGCAGTATTTT
CDR3aa: CASSLDSQNTQYF

j_gene: TRBJ2-7
v_gene: TRBV27
d_gene: NA
len: 15
abundance: NA
CDR3nt: TGTGCCAGCAGTTTATCTGGGGGAGTCACCTACGAGCAGTACTTC
CDR3aa: CASSLSGGVTYEQYF

j_gene: TRBJ2-3
v_gene: TRBV18
d_gene: NA
len: 16
abundance: once
CDR3nt: TGTGCCAGCTCACCACTTCCCCGTTATAGCACAGATACGCAGTATTTT
CDR3aa: CASSPLPRYSTDTQYF

j_gene: TRBJ1-2
v_gene: TRBV9
d_gene: NA
len: 13
abundance: few
CDR3nt: TGTGCCAGCAGCGTAGTCCCGGTAGGTGGCTACACCTTC
CDR3aa: CASSVVPVGGYTF

j_gene: TRBJ1-2
v_gene: TRBV28
d_gene: NA
len: 10
abundance: NA
CDR3nt: TGTGCCAGCCAAGGCTATGGCTACACCTTC
CDR3aa: CASQGYGYTF

j_gene: TRBJ2-3
v_gene: TRBV11-2
d_gene: TRBD1
len: 16
abundance: NA
CDR3nt: TGTGCCAGCAGCAATGCCGGGACAGCGTTCACAGATACGCAGTATTTT
CDR3aa: CASSNAGTAFTDTQYF

j_gene: TRBJ2-3
v_gene: TRBV5-6
d_gene: NA
len: 16
abundance: NA
CDR3nt: TGTGCCAGCAGCTTGGTAGGGCAGGGTTACACAGATACGCAGTATTTT
CDR3aa: CASSLVGQGYTDTQYF

j_gene: TRBJ1-2
v_gene: TRBV6-4
d_gene: NA
len: 14
abundance: NA
CDR3nt: TGTGCCAGCAGTCCGCGGGGGCGCGGTGAAGGCTACACCTTC
CDR3aa: CASSPRGRGEGYTF

j_gene: TRBJ2-7
v_gene: TRBV2
d_gene: TRBD2
len: 14
abundance: NA
CDR3nt: TGTGCCAGCAGAGGGACTAGCAGTCGATACGAGCAGTACTTC
CDR3aa: CASRGTSSRYEQYF

j_gene: TRBJ2-1
v_gene: TRBV5-1
d_gene: NA
len: 20
abundance: NA
CDR3nt: TGCGCCAGCAAGAGCGAGACTCAGGGACTGTTACCTAGCTCCTACAATGAGCAGTTCTTC
CDR3aa: CASKSETQGLLPSSYNEQFF

j_gene: TRBJ2-3
v_gene: TRBV9
d_gene: TRBD2
len: 15
abundance: NA
CDR3nt: TGTGCCAGCAGCCTAGCGGGGGGGCTTACAGATACGCAGTATTTT
CDR3aa: CASSLAGGLTDTQYF

j_gene: TRBJ2-1
v_gene: TRBV7-9
d_gene: TRBD1
len: 13
abundance: NA
CDR3nt: TGTGCCAGCAGCTTAACAGGGGAGCCTGAGCAGTTCTTC
CDR3aa: CASSLTGEPEQFF

j_gene: TRBJ2-1
v_gene: TRBV4-1
d_gene: NA
len: 17
abundance: NA
CDR3nt: TGCGCCAGCAGCCAAGGCAGACTGGGCAGGGCCCCGGGAGAGCAGTTCTTC
CDR3aa: CASSQGRLGRAPGEQFF

j_gene: TRBJ1-4
v_gene: TRBV7-6
d_gene: NA
len: 15
abundance: NA
CDR3nt: TGTGCCAGCAGCCCATACAACCGAACTAATGAAAAACTGTTTTTT
CDR3aa: CASSPYNRTNEKLFF

j_gene: TRBJ1-1
v_gene: TRBV18
d_gene: TRBD1
len: 13
abundance: NA
CDR3nt: TGTGCCAGCTCACCAAAGGGACAGGGGAAAGCTTTCTTT
CDR3aa: CASSPKGQGKAFF

j_gene: TRBJ2-7
v_gene: TRBV7-3
d_gene: NA
len: 15
abundance: NA
CDR3nt: TGTGCCAGCAGCTTAGAGGCAGGGCCCACCTACGAGCAGTACTTC
CDR3aa: CASSLEAGPTYEQYF

j_gene: TRBJ2-3
v_gene: TRBV15
d_gene: TRBD2
len: 16
abundance: NA
CDR3nt: TGTGCCACCAGCTCCTACCTAGCGGGAACGACAGATACGCAGTATTTT
CDR3aa: CATSSYLAGTTDTQYF

j_gene: TRBJ2-1
v_gene: TRBV14
d_gene: NA
len: 16
abundance: once
CDR3nt: TGTGCCAGCAGCCAAAAAAACTGGTATATAAAGAATGAGCAGTTCTTC
CDR3aa: CASSQKNWYIKNEQFF

j_gene: TRBJ2-1
v_gene: TRBV5-1
d_gene: TRBD2
len: 16
abundance: NA
CDR3nt: TGCGCCAGCAGCTTGATAGGACTAGCGGGAGTCAGCGAGCAGTTCTTC
CDR3aa: CASSLIGLAGVSEQFF